This T cell receptor beta chain was sequenced in a study of monozygotic twins with inflammatory bowel disease. As concerns this clonotype: The antigen remains unidentified.

CDR1 is SGHRS, CDR2 YFSETQ, per germline. This CDR3 region has 17 residues. TCRdb re-called the 5' RACE reads and catalogs CDR3 proteins one per entry, DNA excluded. This repertoire includes more than 300,000 distinct CDR3 sequences. Findings of the study overall: Compared with healthy co-twins, IBD patients showed reduced TCRbeta repertoire diversity by inverse Simpson. Possibly reflecting limited power, no difference in repertoire similarity was found between concordant and discordant twins.

The chain couples TRBV5-1 to TRBJ2-1; TCRdb proposes TRBD1, but this gene call is untestable without DNA. This sequence originates from a human donor with ulcerative colitis or Crohn's disease, or a healthy co-twin of an affected twin (not recorded which). The material sequenced was blood. CDR3 sequence reads: CASSLRVIGQGVDEQFF.